Listed here are 19 T cell receptor beta chains from one sample, sequenced in a study of T cell responses to AZD1222 COVID-19 vaccine. TCRdb keeps only in-frame clones here, not all; method: immunoSEQ multiplex PCR. The data contain about 260,000 clones, more than 80% of them singletons. The sample was peripheral blood, taken on day 0 of AZD1222 vaccination. The origin of the receptors is an adult in good health.

The chain couples TRBV7-9 to TRBJ2-1, with 7 bases lining up with TRBD1. After removal of 0 bases from V and 9 bases from J, the junction contained 8 bases not matched to a gene. The germline gives CDR1 SEHNR, CDR2 FQNEAQ (reference sequence). The CDR3 consists of 15 residues. The CDR3 loop reads CASSLAGQSKSEQFF. The CDR3 DNA sequence: TGTGCCAGCAGCTTAGCGGGACAGTCAAAGAGTGAGCAGTTCTTC. Supplemented by reference TRBV7-9 and TRBJ2-1, the full variable domain reads DTGVSQNPRHKITKRGQNVTFRCDPISEHNRLYWYRQTLGQGPEFLTYFQNEAQLEKSRLLSDRFSAERPKGSFSTLEIQRTEQGDSAMYLCASSLAGQSKSEQFFGPGTRLTVL.

The V and J genes are TRBV6-6 and TRBJ1-1; D might be TRBD1 (5 bases). This CDR3 is built from 16 residues. Germline V gene data show CDR1 as MNHNY and CDR2 as SVGAGI (reference sequence). The V gene lost 2 bases and the J gene lost 2 bases, with 15 bases spanning the gap. The CDR3 bases are TGTGCCAGCAGTTACCCGGGTATGAGGGGTAACACTGAAGCTTTCTTT. Translating gives CASSYPGMRGNTEAFF.

The rearrangement links TRBV24-1 to TRBJ2-7; a weak D match, TRBD2 (6 bases). V dropped 1 base and J dropped 5 bases, with 8 bases sitting between them. CDR3 length equals 13 residues. Germline CDR1 reads KGHDR; CDR2 reads SFDVKD. The CDR3 DNA reads TGTGCCACCAGTGATTTAGGAGGGGACGAGCAGTACTTC. Its translation: CATSDLGGDEQYF.

The V gene is TRBV7-2, the J gene TRBJ1-3; TRBD1 matches 7 bases. The CDR3 length is 14 residues. Unmatched junction bases numbered 4, after V lost 5 bases and J lost 3 bases. CDR1 and CDR2 from the germline V gene are SGHTA and FQGNSA. The CDR3 loop reads CASSPPGGGNTIYF. The CDR3 bases are TGTGCCAGCAGCCCCCCAGGGGGTGGAAACACCATATATTTT.

This chain connects TRBV6-5 to TRBJ1-2; D may be TRBD1 (5 bases). This CDR3 has 14 residues. Germline CDR1 and CDR2: MNHEY and SVGAGI. V dropped 2 bases and J dropped 2 bases, with 9 bases sitting between them. For the CDR3, the DNA is TGTGCCAGCAGTTACAAGGGGAACAACTATGGCTACACCTTC. It yields the protein CASSYKGNNYGYTF.

The chain links TRBV28 to TRBJ1-3; D not certain. Germline V lookup: CDR1 MDHEN, CDR2 SYDVKM. The CDR3 runs 15 residues. The germline V and J ends were trimmed by 2 bases and 3 bases, with 11 bases remaining between them. The CDR3 sequence: CASSLVPGHGNTIYF. The CDR3 bases are TGTGCCAGCAGTTTAGTTCCCGGTCATGGAAACACCATATATTTT. Full variable domain (outside the CDR3, taken from reference TRBV28 and TRBJ1-3): DVKVTQSSRYLVKRTGEKVFLECVQDMDHENMFWYRQDPGLGLRLIYFSYDVKMKEKGDIPEGYSVSREKKERFSLILESASTNQTSMYLCASSLVPGHGNTIYFGEGSWLTVV.

The chain uses TRBV7-9 and TRBJ2-7, with D uncertain. Germline CDR1 is SEHNR and CDR2 is FQNEAQ (reference sequence). The germline V and J ends were trimmed by 5 bases and 3 bases, with 11 bases remaining between them. The CDR3 spans 13 residues. The CDR3 is CASSTRLSYEQYF. The CDR3 DNA reads TGTGCCAGCAGCACCAGACTGAGCTACGAGCAGTACTTC.

The chain is built from TRBV2 and TRBJ2-7; D could derive from TRBD1 or TRBD2 (6 bases each). V lost 7 bases to trimming and J lost 3 bases, with 7 bases between them. The length of the CDR3 is 11 residues. Germline V gene sequence: CDR1 SNHLY, CDR2 FYNNEI. The CDR3 DNA is TGTGCCAGCAAGGGGGGCTACGAGCAGTACTTC. It codes for CASKGGYEQYF.

The J gene is TRBJ2-2, the V gene TRBV9; 13 bases map to TRBD2. Germline trimming cut 2 bases from V and 2 bases from J; bases unmatched to any gene: 3. CDR1 and CDR2 (germline): SGDLS, YYNGEE. The CDR3 length is 17 residues. This chain's CDR3 is CASSVGTSGANTGELFF. Here the CDR3 DNA reads TGTGCCAGCAGCGTTGGGACTAGCGGGGCAAACACCGGGGAGCTGTTTTTT.

The chain couples TRBV11-2 to TRBJ1-1; unclear D gene. The V and J ends lost 1 base and 1 base respectively, with 7 bases between them. The CDR3 has 14 amino acids. In germline, CDR1 is SGHAT, CDR2 FQNNGV. The CDR3 here is CASSLARGNTEAFF. CDR3 DNA: TGTGCCAGCAGCTTAGCCCGGGGGAACACTGAAGCTTTCTTT.

V usage is TRBV6-6 and J usage is TRBJ2-7, with D possibly matching TRBD2 (5 bases). Germline CDR1 is MNHNY and CDR2 is SVGAGI (reference sequence). This CDR3 has 14 amino acids. Trimming cost V 9 bases and J 5 bases, with 20 bases left between them. The CDR3 spells CASGSGLIHDEQYF. The CDR3 nucleotides read TGTGCCAGTGGAAGCGGACTCATCCATGACGAGCAGTACTTC.

V and J are TRBV19 and TRBJ2-7; 8 nucleotides agree with TRBD2. CDR3 length equals 14 residues. From germline, CDR1 is LNHDA and CDR2 SQIVND (reference sequence). Trimming cost V 6 bases and J 2 bases; bases outside gene matches: 6. The DNA for the CDR3 is TGTGCCAGTAGCCCCGGGAGGGGCCCCTACGAGCAGTACTTC. Translating it yields CASSPGRGPYEQYF.

A note on this clone: The same CDR3 can be traced to other DNA sequences in this sample. The J gene is TRBJ1-1, the V gene TRBV28; D is unresolved. Germline V lookup: CDR1 MDHEN, CDR2 SYDVKM. The CDR3 extends over 13 amino acids. The ends were cut back, 2 bases at V and 4 bases at J, with 8 bases in the middle. The chain's CDR3 is CASSLVGGTEAFF. The CDR3 DNA reads TGTGCCAGCAGTTTAGTGGGTGGCACTGAAGCTTTCTTT.

The V call is TRBV27, the J call TRBJ2-7; perhaps TRBD2 as D (6 bases). CDR3 size: 14 residues. Trimming left V 2 bases short and J 4 bases short, with 12 bases between. From germline, CDR1 is MNHEY and CDR2 SMNVEV (reference sequence). The CDR3, as DNA: TGTGCCAGCAGTTTAAGGCTAGCGAGTTACGAGCAGTACTTC. Encoded protein: CASSLRLASYEQYF.

About this clone itself: Other DNA sequences of this sample code for an identical CDR3. The V gene is TRBV15, the J gene TRBJ1-1; D not certain. The CDR3 has 14 residues. CDR1 and CDR2 from the germline V gene are LNHNV and YYDKDF (reference sequence). The V end was cut by 0 bases, the J end by 3 bases, with 8 bases between. The CDR3: CATSRDLADTEAFF. The CDR3 nucleotides are TGTGCCACCAGCAGAGATCTGGCGGACACTGAAGCTTTCTTT.

The chain combines TRBV11-2 with TRBJ2-6; TRBD1 matches 9 bases. CDR1 is SGHAT and CDR2 is FQNNGV in the germline V gene. The ends lost 5 bases at V and 2 bases at J; junction bases unmatched: 7. This CDR3 is built from 17 residues. CDR3: CASSTGQGRAGANVLTF. The CDR3 DNA follows: TGTGCCAGCAGCACGGGACAGGGAAGAGCTGGGGCCAACGTCCTGACTTTC.

Worth noting for this clone: The sample has other DNA sequences that encode this CDR3 too. This chain connects TRBV5-4 to TRBJ2-3; D uncertain. The CDR3 is 13 amino acids. Trimming removed 0 bases at V and 2 bases at J, with 4 bases between. Germline CDR1 is SGHNT and CDR2 is YYREEE (reference sequence). Here the CDR3 reads CASSLGSTDTQYF. In DNA, the CDR3 is TGTGCCAGCAGCTTGGGGTCCACAGATACGCAGTATTTT.

The CDR3 sequence: CSVEVAYNEQFF. The CDR3 nucleotides read TGCAGCGTTGAGGTAGCCTACAATGAGCAGTTCTTC. The V call is TRBV29-1, the J call TRBJ2-1; no definite D call. The germline gives CDR1 SQVTM, CDR2 ANQGSEA. V lost 3 bases, J lost 2 bases, and 5 bases lay in between. The CDR3 totals 12 residues.

The rearrangement uses TRBV19 and TRBJ1-1, with TRBD1 identical over 8 bases. Germline trimming cut 6 bases from V and 3 bases from J; bases unmatched to any gene: 21. The CDR3 contains 19 residues. CDR1 is LNHDA and CDR2 is SQIVND in the germline V gene (reference sequence). In nucleotides, the CDR3 is TGTGCCAGTAGAACTAGGTGGCAGGGGGCCTCCAATTCGGACACTGAAGCTTTCTTT. It codes for CASRTRWQGASNSDTEAFF.